This T cell receptor beta chain was identified in a study of shared clonotypes between healthy human individuals. Comment on this clone: Its target is not known.

The data were produced by immunoSEQ multiplex PCR, yet TCRdb's version contains in-frame clones alone and is incomplete. The table includes roughly 1 million clones, more than 65% detected once. V gave up 3 bases and J gave up 6 bases; unmatched junction bases: 5. CDR1 is SGDLS, CDR2 YYNGEE, per germline. The CDR3 totals 14 residues. Study conclusions and caveats: Limited genetic and exposure-history diversity came from having few donors.

V and J are TRBV9 and TRBJ2-7; 11 nucleotides agree with TRBD2. Sequencing was done on a sample of memory CD4+ T cells sorted from blood. Described subset: CD45RA-negative fraction. This TCR came from a man aged 18 to 30 in good health. The CDR3 nucleotides read TGTGCCAGCAGCGCGAGTCTAGCGGGAGGCGAGCAGTACTTC. It specifies CASSASLAGGEQYF.